This T cell receptor (beta chain) comes out of a study of regulatory T cells in long-lasting Graves disease (dated by TCRdb to about 2021). Study-wide context: Patients with newly diagnosed Graves' disease had been on antithyroid drugs for under 3 months. This study used TCR sequencing and RNA sequencing of peripheral blood to compare persistent Graves' disease patients against newly diagnosed Graves' disease patients. A total of roughly 35 samples underwent TCR sequencing: around 13 from persistent and 20 from newly diagnosed Graves' disease patients. The study was registered as a clinical trial and conducted in China.

The paper as a whole reports these results and caveats: The authors acknowledged the small sample size as a limitation that may reduce accuracy. Preferential use of TRBV28, TRBJ1-2 and TRBJ2-5 was observed in persistent disease, whereas TRBV20-1 and TRBJ2-1 were favored in newly diagnosed disease. Patients with persistent disease shared more public clonotypes (around 3,000) than newly diagnosed patients did (approximately 1,000). Lower TCR Shannon entropy and fewer highly expanded clones were observed in persistent Graves' disease patients than in newly diagnosed patients, which suggested clonal expansion. Peripheral blood alone was examined, since thyroid tissue, which constituted the primary lesion, could not be accessed. Sequencing and analysis were limited to the TCR beta chain.

Library generation was performed with multiplex PCR. The sample was run on an Illumina HiSeq 4000. TCR beta libraries were built with iRepertoire HTBI primers and Arm-PCR amplification of CDR3 regions. Before sequencing, the PCR products underwent gel purification. Per the authors' processing: Gene usage analysis of CDR3 amino acid clonotypes used the 55 to 65 TRBV and 14 to 15 TRBJ segments found across samples. Filtered high-quality paired reads were merged into contigs using COPE and FqMerger. BLAST was used to align contigs to IMGT TRBV, TRBD and TRBJ reference genes, and CDR3 was defined according to IMGT. Any clonotype with a frequency above 0.1% was classified as a highly expanded clone. Shannon entropy was used to measure repertoire diversity, and the Gini coefficient was used to measure V-J evenness. A clonotype found in more than one individual was treated as public. TCRdb reworked the public reads: Q25 trimming with fastp, MiXCR clone assembly, productive beta chains retained. Rows are combined by CDR3 protein, so each entry shows the most common genes and DNA. These V and J calls originate from TCRdb's pipeline instead of the authors' own analysis. The sample has about 300,000 distinct CDR3 sequences on record, 15% to 20% of them singletons. Together, the top ten hold around 37% of the sample.

This specimen's time point label, interpreted: newly diagnosed GD, antithyroid drugs for less than 3 months. For both TCR sequencing and RNA sequencing, RNA was extracted from PBMCs using TRIzol. The diagnosis of Graves' disease was made according to American Thyroid Association guidelines. Patients were recruited from an endocrinology department in Xi'an, China. Each patient gave around 9 milliliters of peripheral blood, collected in an EDTA anticoagulant tube. Ficoll Paque Plus density gradient separation was used to isolate PBMCs, and no further T cell sorting was performed. An Agilent 2100 Bioanalyzer and agarose gel were used to check RNA quality, and a NanoDrop 2000 was used to measure RNA concentration. The CDR3, cysteine through phenylalanine, is 18 amino acids long. Only CDR3 DNA is held: 54 bases, read in frame from base 1. Germline trimming: 1 base from V, 8 bases from J; junction bases outside gene matches: 13. The germline V gene yields SGHAT for CDR1 and FQNNGV for CDR2.

There are many counts of this clonotype. Its specific antigen is unknown. Within one base of it there is no much larger clone, and no base qualities were kept. Material: peripheral blood mononuclear cells (PBMCs), obtained at new diagnosis, from a patient treated with antithyroid drugs. This TCR was recovered from a female donor with Graves disease. The chain was built from TRBV11-2 and TRBJ2-1, and TRBD2 aligns with 11 junction nucleotides. The CDR3 loop reads CASSLGDSGRAPGYEQFF. The bases read TGTGCCAGCAGCTTAGGGGATAGCGGGAGGGCCCCAGGATATGAGCAGTTCTTC.